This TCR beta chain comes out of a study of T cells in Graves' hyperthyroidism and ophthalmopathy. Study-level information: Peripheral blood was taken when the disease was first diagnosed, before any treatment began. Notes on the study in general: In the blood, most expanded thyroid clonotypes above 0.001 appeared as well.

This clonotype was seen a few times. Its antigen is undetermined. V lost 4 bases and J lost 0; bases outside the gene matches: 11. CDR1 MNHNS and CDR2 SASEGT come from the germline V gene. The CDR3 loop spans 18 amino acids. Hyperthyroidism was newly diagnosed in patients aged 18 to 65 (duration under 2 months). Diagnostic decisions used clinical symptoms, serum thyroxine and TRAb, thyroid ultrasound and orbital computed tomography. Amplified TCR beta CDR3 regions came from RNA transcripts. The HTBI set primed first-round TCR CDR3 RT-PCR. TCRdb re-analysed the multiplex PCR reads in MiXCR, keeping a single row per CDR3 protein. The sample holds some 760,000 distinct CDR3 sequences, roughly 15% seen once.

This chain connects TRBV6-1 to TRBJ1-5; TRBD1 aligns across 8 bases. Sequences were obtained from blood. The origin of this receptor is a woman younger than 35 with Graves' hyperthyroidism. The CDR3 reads CASSAPGTGKYSNQPQHF. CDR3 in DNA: TGTGCCAGCAGTGCCCCCGGGACAGGAAAGTATAGCAATCAGCCCCAGCATTTT.